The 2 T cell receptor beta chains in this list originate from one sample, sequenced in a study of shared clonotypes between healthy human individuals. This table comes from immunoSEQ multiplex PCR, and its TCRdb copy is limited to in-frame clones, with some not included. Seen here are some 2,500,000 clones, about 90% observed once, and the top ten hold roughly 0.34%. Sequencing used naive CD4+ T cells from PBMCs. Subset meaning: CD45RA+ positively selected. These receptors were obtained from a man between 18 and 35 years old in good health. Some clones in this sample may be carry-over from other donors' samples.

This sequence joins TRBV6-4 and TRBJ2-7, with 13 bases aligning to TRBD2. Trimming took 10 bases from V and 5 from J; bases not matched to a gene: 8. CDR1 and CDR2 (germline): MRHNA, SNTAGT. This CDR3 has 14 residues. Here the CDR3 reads CANLSGLAGDEQYF. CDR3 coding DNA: TGTGCCAACCTATCCGGACTAGCGGGAGACGAGCAGTACTTC.

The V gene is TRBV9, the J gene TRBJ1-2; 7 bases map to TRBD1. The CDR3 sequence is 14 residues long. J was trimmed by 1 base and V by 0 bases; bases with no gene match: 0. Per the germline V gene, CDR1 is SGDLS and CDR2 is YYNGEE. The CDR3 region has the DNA TGTGCCAGCAGCGTAGGGGACAGTAACTATGGCTACACCTTC. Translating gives CASSVGDSNYGYTF.